This TCR beta chain originates from a study of blood T cell repertoires in COVID-19. V was clipped by 7 bases and J by 4 bases; unmatched bases: 8. This CDR3 contains 15 residues. Germline CDR1 and CDR2: SGHNT and YYREEE (reference sequence). Libraries were prepared by immunoSEQ multiplex PCR; TCRdb keeps only in-frame clonotypes and omits some of them. The sample consists of around 200,000 clones, just under 90% of them appearing once. This receptor was identified in a man aged 25-45 years who had recovered from COVID-19. Source material: PBMCs or T cells enriched from blood (not recorded which). The chain combines TRBV5-4 with TRBJ2-1; TRBD2 aligns across 10 bases. CDR3 sequence reads: CASFTLAGVYNEQFF. DNA of the CDR3: TGTGCCAGCTTTACGCTAGCGGGGGTATACAATGAGCAGTTCTTC.